This paragraph covers one T cell receptor beta chain sequence. Antigen unknown. The source of the sample is a study of T cell responses to AZD1222 COVID-19 vaccine. Study conclusions and caveats: Donors, mostly white British, included more females; clonal diversity was possibly underestimated. Vaccine-associated CD4 TCRs ranged over spike, dominating at 160-218 and 743-854.

Using immunoSEQ multiplex PCR, the repertoire was profiled, and TCRdb retains in-frame clones only, with some absent. The sample contains more than 90,000 clones, 70% to 85% of which appear only once. Investigators merged groups given second doses at roughly 4 or roughly 12 weeks. Source: peripheral blood, taken 28 days after the second AZD1222 dose. The clonotype comes from an adult who received the AZD1222 COVID-19 vaccine.

DNA for the CDR3: TGTGCCAGCAGTCTGACAGGGGAAGGCTCCTACAATGAGCAGTTCTTC. Its translation: CASSLTGEGSYNEQFF. V usage is TRBV6-2 or TRBV6-3 and J usage is TRBJ2-1; 8 bases line up with TRBD1. Germline CDR1 and CDR2: MNHEY and SVGEGT. J lost 0 bases, V lost 5 bases, and 6 bases had no gene match. The CDR3 loop spans 16 amino acids.